What follows are 26 T cell receptor beta chains derived from one specimen sequenced in a study of blood T cell repertoires in COVID-19. Sequencing used immunoSEQ multiplex PCR; TCRdb keeps in-frame clones, though not all of them. The profile shows about 180,000 clones, approximately 87% of them singletons. Sequencing input: peripheral blood. The receptor set was obtained from a woman in her sixties or seventies with COVID-19, enrolled during active disease.

The V gene is TRBV5-6, the J gene TRBJ2-3; 8 bases are shared with TRBD2. The J segment lost 5 bases and the V segment lost 0 bases, leaving 8 bases of the junction unmatched. The CDR3 loop spans 16 amino acids. Germline-derived CDR1 and CDR2 are SGHDT and YYEEEE. The CDR3 is CASSLALGLGRDTQYF. For the CDR3, the DNA is TGTGCCAGCAGCTTGGCCTTGGGACTAGGCAGAGATACGCAGTATTTT.

The chain carries TRBV7-9 and TRBJ2-1, with 9 bases lining up with TRBD1. The CDR3 totals 14 residues. CDR1 is SEHNR, CDR2 FQNEAQ, per germline (reference sequence). Trimming cost V 9 bases and J 4 bases; bases outside gene matches: 7. The chain's CDR3 is CASLKQGAYNEQFF. Here the CDR3 DNA reads TGTGCCAGTCTAAAACAGGGGGCTTACAATGAGCAGTTCTTC.

The J gene is TRBJ1-6, the V gene TRBV2, with TRBD1 as a possible D gene (6 bases). The CDR3 is made up of 13 amino acids. CDR1 SNHLY and CDR2 FYNNEI come from the germline V gene. V was clipped by 8 bases and J by 5 bases, with 10 bases between them. The CDR3 sequence: CASSQGNNSPLHF. Here the CDR3 DNA reads TGTGCCAGCTCGCAGGGGAATAATTCACCCCTCCACTTT.

The genes are TRBV18 and TRBJ1-5, with 8 bases aligning to TRBD1. Germline CDR1 is KGHSH and CDR2 is LQKENI. The CDR3 extends over 16 amino acids. The V and J ends lost 1 base and 1 base, in that order; junction bases with no gene match: 3. The CDR3 coding sequence is TGTGCCAGCTCACCACGGACAGGGTACAGCAATCAGCCCCAGCATTTT. Its protein is CASSPRTGYSNQPQHF.

In this sample, this clone turned up a few times. V and J are TRBV5-5 and TRBJ1-5, with D unresolved. Germline V gives CDR1 SGHKS, CDR2 YYEKEE (reference sequence). V was trimmed by 2 bases and J by 0 bases, leaving 12 bases between them. CDR3 size: 16 residues. This CDR3 reads CASSLAPPFSNQPQHF. The CDR3 DNA reads TGTGCCAGCAGCTTAGCGCCGCCCTTTAGCAATCAGCCCCAGCATTTT.

The chain is built from TRBV3-1 (or the pseudogene TRBV3-2) and TRBJ1-1; the D gene is possibly TRBD1 (6 bases). The V and J ends lost 4 bases and 5 bases respectively, with 17 bases between them. Germline assignment: CDR1 LGHDT and CDR2 YNNKEL (reference sequence). The CDR3 totals 15 residues. CDR3 sequence (DNA): TGTGCCAGCAGCCCAGGTTACAGCAGGGGAACTGAAGCTTTCTTT. It specifies CASSPGYSRGTEAFF.

This clone is a singleton in its sample. The CDR3 sequence: CASSIGQRSNQPQHF. The CDR3 DNA reads as TGTGCCAGTAGTATTGGGCAGAGAAGCAATCAGCCCCAGCATTTT. The genes are TRBV19 and TRBJ1-5; D not certain. Trimming took off 3 bases at V and 1 base at J, with 10 bases between the two ends. This CDR3 contains 15 residues. Germline V CDR1 and CDR2: LNHDA, SQIVND (reference sequence).

The rearrangement links TRBV19 to TRBJ1-5; 11 bases fit TRBD1. The germline V gene has CDR1 LNHDA and CDR2 SQIVND (reference sequence). V lost 2 bases to trimming and J lost 1 base; unmatched junction nucleotides: 7. The CDR3 runs to 18 residues. Written as DNA, the CDR3 is TGTGCCAGTAGTATAATTTCGGGACAGGGGGTAAGCAATCAGCCCCAGCATTTT. Encoded protein: CASSIISGQGVSNQPQHF.

With respect to this clone: The same CDR3 arises from other DNA sequences in this sample as well. The chain combines TRBV12-3 or TRBV12-4 with TRBJ1-2, with D maybe TRBD1 (6 bases). CDR3 length: 12 residues. Trimming pared 3 bases from V and 8 bases from J, leaving 10 bases between. CDR3 sequence: CASSFTGYGYTF. In DNA form, the CDR3 reads TGTGCCAGCAGTTTTACAGGGTACGGCTACACCTTC.

This rearrangement joins TRBV20-1 to TRBJ2-6, with 8 bases fitting TRBD1. Trimming took 3 bases from V and 2 from J; bases not matched to a gene: 9. Germline-derived CDR1 and CDR2 are DFQATT and SNEGSKA (reference sequence). The length of the CDR3 is 17 residues. This CDR3 is CSASPITGGPGANVLTF. CDR3 sequence (DNA): TGCAGTGCTAGTCCTATTACAGGGGGTCCTGGGGCCAACGTCCTGACTTTC.

V and J are TRBV24-1 and TRBJ2-7; the match to TRBD1 covers 10 bases. Germline CDR1 and CDR2: KGHDR and SFDVKD. After removal of 4 bases from V and 1 base from J, the junction contained 9 bases not matched to a gene. This CDR3 spans 17 amino acids. In DNA form, the CDR3 reads TGTGCCACCAGTGAGAACCGGGACAGGGGACCTTCCTACGAGCAGTACTTC. It specifies CATSENRDRGPSYEQYF.

The V and J genes are TRBV5-1 and TRBJ2-7; 7 bases are a match to TRBD1. The V and J ends lost 3 bases and 5 bases, in that order; junction bases with no gene match: 8. Per the germline V gene, CDR1 is SGHRS and CDR2 is YFSETQ. The CDR3 is 14 amino acids. The CDR3 nucleotides read TGCGCCAGCAGCTCCGACAGGGAAGGGAACGAGCAGTACTTC. Translated, it gives CASSSDREGNEQYF.

J is TRBJ2-3 and V is TRBV19; TRBD2 matches at 9 bases. This CDR3 spans 15 amino acids. The germline gives CDR1 LNHDA, CDR2 SQIVND (reference sequence). The J segment lost 2 bases and the V segment lost 8 bases, leaving 8 bases of the junction unmatched. The CDR3 protein is CASHKTSGDTDTQYF. CDR3 DNA sequence: TGTGCCAGTCATAAGACTAGCGGAGACACAGATACGCAGTATTTT. Complete variable domain (other parts from reference TRBV19 and TRBJ2-3): DGGITQSPKYLFRKEGQNVTLSCEQNLNHDAMYWYRQDPGQGLRLIYYSQIVNDFQKGDIAEGYSVSREKKESFPLTVTSAQKNPTAFYLCASHKTSGDTDTQYFGPGTRLTVL.

This chain joins TRBV3-1 (or the pseudogene TRBV3-2) and TRBJ1-6, with D possibly being TRBD1 (5 bases). The CDR3 length is 17 residues. V shed 1 base and J shed 0 bases, with 10 bases lying between them. Germline V gene data show CDR1 as LGHDT and CDR2 as YNNKEL (reference sequence). CDR3 residues: CASSQGSGGSYNSPLHF. Here the CDR3 DNA reads TGTGCCAGCAGCCAAGGATCCGGGGGCTCCTATAATTCACCCCTCCACTTT.

This chain links TRBV7-2 with TRBJ2-3, with TRBD1 matching 7 bases. Germline V gene data show CDR1 as SGHTA and CDR2 as FQGNSA. CDR3 length: 14 residues. The trim removed 6 bases at V and 2 bases at J, leaving 5 bases unmatched. DNA for the CDR3: TGTGCCAGCAGAAGAGGGGGCCACACAGATACGCAGTATTTT. It yields the protein CASRRGGHTDTQYF.

The chain recombines TRBV3-1 (or the pseudogene TRBV3-2) with TRBJ2-5; D remains ambiguous. This CDR3 is built from 12 residues. Trimming pared 6 bases from V and 0 bases from J, leaving 5 bases between. Germline-derived CDR1 and CDR2 are LGHDT and YNNKEL (reference sequence). This chain's CDR3 is CASSRYQETQYF. In DNA form, the CDR3 reads TGTGCCAGCAGTCGGTACCAAGAGACCCAGTACTTC.

The CDR3 loop is CASSYLTGAFGYTF. In nucleotides, the CDR3 is TGTGCCAGCAGTTACCTGACAGGGGCTTTCGGCTACACCTTC. The chain links TRBV6-5 to TRBJ1-2; 8 bases are shared with TRBD1. The V segment lost 2 bases and the J segment 8 bases; nucleotides outside the gene matches: 7. The germline V gene has CDR1 MNHEY and CDR2 SVGAGI. This CDR3 has 14 residues.

The chain employs TRBV4-1 and TRBJ2-7; TRBD2 matches at 9 bases. CDR1 and CDR2 from the germline V gene are MGHRA and YSYEKL. V lost 2 bases to trimming and J lost 6 bases; unmatched junction nucleotides: 14. This CDR3 is 17 amino acids long. In nucleotides, the CDR3 is TGCGCCAGCAGCCAATCAGGCGGGGTAGCGGGAGTGTTCGAGCAGTACTTC. Translated: CASSQSGGVAGVFEQYF.

The gene calls are TRBV12-3 or TRBV12-4 and TRBJ1-2, with TRBD1 as a possible D gene (6 bases). The CDR3 runs to 12 residues. V lost 5 bases and J lost 8, with 12 bases in between. The CDR3 region has the DNA TGTGCCAGCAGTCATACAGGGAACGGCTACACCTTC. This translates into CASSHTGNGYTF.

This chain connects TRBV12-1 to TRBJ2-7; the DNA was not compared with TRBD2, the D call given in the table. TRBV12-1 is termed a pseudogene. This CDR3 contains 11 residues. The CDR3: CASSFRYEQYF. In DNA form, the CDR3 reads TGTGCCAGCAGCTTTCGCTACGAGCAGTACTTC.

The V and J genes are TRBV19 and TRBJ1-1, with 11 bases lining up with TRBD1. The CDR3 runs to 13 residues. CDR1 and CDR2 from the germline V gene are LNHDA and SQIVND (reference sequence). V was clipped by 7 bases and J by 6 bases; unmatched bases: 4. The CDR3 coding sequence is TGTGCCAGTAAGGGACAGGGGGGCCCTGAAGCTTTCTTT. Its translation is CASKGQGGPEAFF. Drawing the rest from reference TRBV19 and TRBJ1-1, the complete variable domain is DGGITQSPKYLFRKEGQNVTLSCEQNLNHDAMYWYRQDPGQGLRLIYYSQIVNDFQKGDIAEGYSVSREKKESFPLTVTSAQKNPTAFYLCASKGQGGPEAFFGQGTRLTVV.

The chain is built from TRBV4-2 and TRBJ2-3; the match to TRBD2 covers 11 bases. Germline V CDR1 and CDR2: LGHNA, YNFKEQ. Losses at the gene ends were 4 bases for V and 5 bases for J; bases not matched to a gene: 5. This CDR3 has 15 amino acids. As DNA, the CDR3 is TGTGCCAGCAGCCTAGCGGGAGGGTCGGAAGATACGCAGTATTTT. Its protein product is CASSLAGGSEDTQYF.

The chain links TRBV4-3 to TRBJ2-7; 8 nucleotides match TRBD1. The CDR3 loop spans 16 amino acids. V lost 0 bases to trimming and J lost 9 bases; unmatched junction nucleotides: 13. Germline CDR1 and CDR2: LGHNA and YSLEER. The CDR3 reads CASSQDRPGTGPVQYF. The CDR3 DNA reads as TGCGCCAGCAGCCAAGATCGACCCGGGACAGGTCCGGTGCAGTACTTC.

V gene TRBV19 combines with J gene TRBJ1-1; D remains ambiguous. Germline V gene lookup returns CDR1 LNHDA and CDR2 SQIVND (reference sequence). With 11 bases removed from V and 0 bases from J, the gap between germline ends came to 10 bases. CDR3 length equals 12 residues. CDR3 residues: CASRTLNTEAFF. The CDR3 DNA sequence: TGTGCCTCAAGGACTCTGAACACTGAAGCTTTCTTT.

The CDR3 nucleotides read TGTGCCAGCAGCCGTCAGATAGCGGGAGGGGAAGAGCAGTACTTC. As protein: CASSRQIAGGEEQYF. This sequence joins TRBV7-2 and TRBJ2-7; 11 nucleotides match TRBD2. This CDR3 spans 15 amino acids. Germline V gene data show CDR1 as SGHTA and CDR2 as FQGNSA. After removal of 5 bases from V and 7 bases from J, the junction contained 10 bases not matched to a gene.

This chain connects TRBV13 to TRBJ1-6; a weak D match, TRBD1 (5 bases). V was shortened by 0 bases and J by 9 bases, with 12 bases between the two germline ends. There are 15 residues in the CDR3. Germline assignment: CDR1 PRHDT and CDR2 FYEKMQ (reference sequence). Here the CDR3 DNA reads TGTGCCAGCAGCTTAGGCGGGGGTGAGGCTTCACCCCTCCACTTT. Translating gives CASSLGGGEASPLHF.